What follows is one TCR beta chain and its context. The CD8+ and CD4+ T cells were isolated magnetically using a negative isolation approach, whereas the TEMRA cells were enriched by FACS. The data were obtained in a study of CD8 T cells in Susac syndrome. It was with random hexamers that about 0.45 to 1 ug RNA was reverse transcribed. The CDR3 of TCR beta was amplified by immunoSEQ multiplex PCR across 54 Vbeta and 13 Jbeta. Using its own MiXCR run on the immunoSEQ multiplex PCR reads, TCRdb lists one record per CDR3 protein. Of under 200,000 distinct CDR3 sequences in the sample, roughly 95% were seen once. Trimming pared 3 bases from V and 0 bases from J, leaving 12 bases between. Germline loops: CDR1 MNHEY, CDR2 SVGAGI. This CDR3 has 16 amino acids.

The TCR originated in a human donor with multiple sclerosis. V usage is TRBV6-5 and J usage is TRBJ2-1, with D tentatively TRBD2 (5 bases). The sample consisted of CD8+ T cells from PBMCs. The CDR3: CASSYFSGSSYNEQFF. CDR3 nucleotides: TGTGCCAGCAGTTATTTCAGCGGCAGCTCCTACAATGAGCAGTTCTTC.